This record concerns one TCR beta chain sequence. It lacks a known antigen. The record has no base qualities; no much larger clone is one base away. The germline V gene (reference sequence) gives CDR1 as MNHEY and CDR2 as SMNVEV. The CDR3 sequence holds 16 residues, the cysteine and phenylalanine included. Of all the DNA, just the CDR3 is kept, 48 bases in frame from base 1. The V end loses 0 bases and the J end loses 3 bases, and a stretch of 12 bases separates them. This specimen comes from a study of T cells in Graves' hyperthyroidism and ophthalmopathy (dated by TCRdb to about 2019). At the level of the whole study: Peripheral blood samples were taken at the time of initial diagnosis, prior to any treatment. Once sampling was done, hyperthyroidism patients were given methimazole at a starting dose of 30 mg daily, whereas ophthalmopathy patients were given high-dose intravenous methylprednisolone. Thyroid tissue and blood T-cell repertoires from roughly 6 Graves' hyperthyroidism patients were also compared in the study. To identify TCR V-J signatures that set the groups apart, the researchers used a discovery cohort of 90 to 100 patients, made up of roughly 40 with Graves' ophthalmopathy and some 58 with stable Graves' hyperthyroidism. The paper describes TCR Vbeta CDR3 sequencing of 120 to 150 peripheral blood samples, made up of approximately 40 ophthalmopathy patients, more than 70 hyperthyroidism patients and 17 progressor patients. An independent validation cohort of under 20 hyperthyroidism patients and about 15 patients who later progressed to ophthalmopathy tested prospective prediction of ophthalmopathy. The approximately 100 discovery patients were randomly split 7:3 into training and test sets. General study outcomes and caveats: No statistical method was used to set the sample size in advance, and investigators knew the group allocation. In validation, progression to ophthalmopathy was predicted by the model with 55% to 71% sensitivity and 72.22% specificity, a median of approximately 6.5 months before onset. Ophthalmopathy was separated from stable hyperthyroidism by a 13 V-J signature model, with 85% to 90% sensitivity and roughly 81% specificity obtained in cross-validation and 80%/75% obtained in testing. Blood samples also contained most of the expanded thyroid clonotypes (frequency above 0.001), which suggests that blood repertoires may reflect thyroid immune responses.

Hyperthyroidism patients were aged 18 to 65 years and newly diagnosed, with disease duration of less than 2 months. The study excluded patients with uncontrolled infections, other autoimmune diseases, pregnancy or lactation. Diagnoses were based on clinical symptoms, serum thyroxine and TRAb, thyroid ultrasound and orbital computed tomography. Blood from progressor patients was collected at the time of first diagnosis with hyperthyroidism, before any ophthalmopathy symptoms had appeared. Ficoll-Paque density gradient centrifugation was used to isolate PBMCs from about 9 ml of fresh peripheral blood. Patients classed as progressors first received a Graves' hyperthyroidism diagnosis and then went on to develop ophthalmopathy during follow-up. Total RNA was extracted using Trizol reagent, and RNA quality was assessed on an Agilent 2100 Bioanalyzer. Amplification of TCR beta CDR3 regions was carried out from RNA transcripts. A first-round RT-PCR of the TCR CDR3 used the HTBI primer set with the Qiagen OneStep RT-PCR kit. Libraries were constructed in a second round of multiplex PCR, after which size selection and purification were carried out. Sequencing of the libraries was done on an Illumina HiSeq2000 using paired-end 100 bp reads. The paper's processing steps were these. Raw data were processed with SOAPnuke, discarding reads with adapters, uncalled bases, mean Phred below 15, or no exact constant-primer or identifier match. High-quality paired reads were merged using COPE v1.2.5, and each unique nucleotide sequence was defined as a clonotype. MiTCR v1.1 was used to align clonotypes to the IMGT TRBV, TRBD and TRBJ reference segments. Only V-J combinations with frequency above 0.0001, covering 98% to 99.2% of repertoires, were analysed. The TCS score was defined as F50 (clonal expansion) divided by E x V (chaos), with BLOSUM62-based TCRdist calculated between CDR3 peptides within each V-J. Welch's t-statistics and random forest reduced around 520 V-J features to 13, which were used in a naive Bayes classifier (R e1071). The public reads were run again by TCRdb, first through fastp at Q25 and then through MiXCR, and only productive beta chains were kept. When rows share a CDR3 protein, they turn into one entry using the most common DNA and genes. These V and J calls are TCRdb output, not the study's own analysis. The sample table shows hundreds of thousands of distinct CDR3 sequences, and more than 11% are seen once. Clones ranked in the top ten supply approximately 5.7% of the sample.

Sequences were obtained from blood. The chain was built from TRBV27 and TRBJ2-4; the D region possibly corresponds to TRBD1 (6 bases align). This TCR was recovered from a woman aged 25 to 39 with Graves' hyperthyroidism that later progressed to Graves' ophthalmopathy. The encoded CDR3 is CASSLSTGKGKNIQYF. The sequenced DNA: TGTGCCAGCAGTTTATCAACAGGGAAGGGCAAAAACATTCAGTACTTC.